These T cell receptor beta chains were read from a single sample in a study of cytomegalovirus exposure and HLA in healthy donors. TCRdb's copy holds only in-frame clones and misses some; the assay was immunoSEQ multiplex PCR. The profile shows some 170,000 clones, around nine tenths of them singletons. The sequenced material came from PBMCs. The receptor set was obtained from a man aged 25 to 40 in good health and CMV-seropositive. The CDR3 runs from the conserved cysteine through the conserved F or W. A D gene is named only where the DNA matches it firmly. The size of a clone is reported for some rows only, either as once, few or many, or as a class for expanded clones.

J: TRBJ2-2
V: TRBV6-5
size: -
D: -
DNA: TGTGCCAGCAGTTACTCGGGCACTGGGGAGCTGTTTTTT
CDR3: CASSYSGTGELFF

J: TRBJ1-2
V: TRBV9
size: -
D: -
DNA: TGTGCCAGCAGCGTATCCTGGGGGCCAACGGGTGGCTACACCTTC
CDR3: CASSVSWGPTGGYTF

J: TRBJ1-2
V: TRBV6-5
size: -
D: TRBD1
DNA: TGTGCCAGCAGACTTGACAGGGCACGTGGCTACACCTTC
CDR3: CASRLDRARGYTF

J: TRBJ1-5
V: TRBV6-5
size: -
D: TRBD1
DNA: TGTGCCAGCCGGGACAGGGCATCGGCGGGTCAGCCCCAGCATTTT
CDR3: CASRDRASAGQPQHF

J: TRBJ1-1
V: TRBV7-9
size: few
D: -
DNA: TGTGCCAGCAGCTTAGGGGCGGGTCTCGGGACTGAAGCTTTCTTT
CDR3: CASSLGAGLGTEAFF

J: TRBJ1-2
V: TRBV5-6
size: -
D: -
DNA: TGTGCCAGCAGTACTCGACAGGTTAACTATGGCTACACCTTC
CDR3: CASSTRQVNYGYTF

J: TRBJ1-2
V: TRBV11-3
size: -
D: -
DNA: TGTGCCAGCAGCTTGGATTCGTCTTATGGCTACACCTTC
CDR3: CASSLDSSYGYTF

J: TRBJ2-7
V: TRBV27
size: -
D: TRBD1
DNA: TGTGCCAGCAGTGCCCATTTGGGACAGAGCTCCTACGAGCAGTACTTC
CDR3: CASSAHLGQSSYEQYF

J: TRBJ2-3
V: TRBV7-2
size: -
D: -
DNA: TGTGCCAGCAGAGGAAGTCGGAGCAGCACAGATACGCAGTATTTT
CDR3: CASRGSRSSTDTQYF

J: TRBJ1-2
V: TRBV6-5
size: few
D: -
DNA: TGTGCCAGCAGCCACGTATCAGGGCAGCATGGCTACACCTTC
CDR3: CASSHVSGQHGYTF

J: TRBJ1-6
V: TRBV2
size: -
D: TRBD1
DNA: TGTGCCAGCAGGAGGGCCGGGACAGGGGATTCACCCCTCCACTTT
CDR3: CASRRAGTGDSPLHF

J: TRBJ1-6
V: TRBV4-3
size: -
D: -
DNA: TGCGCCAGCAGCCAAGGGACAGTATCCAATTCACCCCTCCACTTT
CDR3: CASSQGTVSNSPLHF

J: TRBJ1-5
V: TRBV30
size: -
D: -
DNA: TGTGCCTGGAGTGTACCAGGGGGCAATCAGCCCCAGCATTTT
CDR3: CAWSVPGGNQPQHF

J: TRBJ2-5
V: TRBV6-5
size: once
D: TRBD1
DNA: TGTGCCAGCAGTTACTCGAGACAGGGTCAGAGGGAGACCCAGTACTTC
CDR3: CASSYSRQGQRETQYF

J: TRBJ2-1
V: TRBV19
size: -
D: -
DNA: TGTGCCAGCCTCGGCTCGGAGCAGTTCTTC
CDR3: CASLGSEQFF

J: TRBJ2-3
V: TRBV27
size: -
D: -
DNA: TGTGCCAGCAGTGCTTACACAGATACGCAGTATTTT
CDR3: CASSAYTDTQYF

J: TRBJ2-7
V: TRBV6-5
size: few
D: -
DNA: TGTGCCAGCAGTACCGGGTACGAGCAGTACTTC
CDR3: CASSTGYEQYF

J: TRBJ1-4
V: TRBV4-1
size: -
D: TRBD1
DNA: TGCGCCAGCAGCCAAAGGGGGAGGGGACAGGAAAAACTGTTTTTT
CDR3: CASSQRGRGQEKLFF

J: TRBJ1-1
V: TRBV5-1
size: -
D: -
DNA: TGCGCCAGCAGCCGAGACAGCATGAACACTGAAGCTTTCTTT
CDR3: CASSRDSMNTEAFF

J: TRBJ2-3
V: TRBV5-6
size: -
D: -
DNA: TGTGCCAGCAGCTTGCGGGGGTCCACAGATACGCAGTATTTT
CDR3: CASSLRGSTDTQYF

J: TRBJ2-3
V: TRBV29-1
size: -
D: TRBD2
DNA: TGCAGCGTGGAAAGAGCGGGGGGGGAAGATACGCAGTATTTT
CDR3: CSVERAGGEDTQYF

J: TRBJ2-7
V: TRBV9
size: -
D: TRBD1
DNA: TGTGCCAGCAGCGCAGGGGGGACAGGCTTCTACGAGCAGTACTTC
CDR3: CASSAGGTGFYEQYF

J: TRBJ1-4
V: TRBV30
size: -
D: -
DNA: TGTGCCTGGACAGGTGCCTCTGAAAAACTGTTTTTT
CDR3: CAWTGASEKLFF

J: TRBJ2-5
V: TRBV7-2
size: -
D: -
DNA: TGTGCCAGCAGCTTAACTCCCCAAGAGACCCAGTACTTC
CDR3: CASSLTPQETQYF

J: TRBJ1-5
V: TRBV11-1
size: few
D: -
DNA: TGTGCCAGCAGCGCCGATCCTAGCAATCAGCCCCAGCATTTT
CDR3: CASSADPSNQPQHF

J: TRBJ2-3
V: TRBV7-7
size: -
D: TRBD2
DNA: TGTGCCAGCAGCCCGTCGGGTAGCGGGGCGACAGATACGCAGTATTTT
CDR3: CASSPSGSGATDTQYF

J: TRBJ2-5
V: TRBV9
size: once
D: TRBD2
DNA: TGTGCCAGCAGCGTAGACGCAGCGGGGTGGGAGACCCAGTACTTC
CDR3: CASSVDAAGWETQYF

J: TRBJ2-3
V: TRBV9
size: -
D: TRBD2
DNA: TGTGCCAGCAGCGGTACTAGCGGGAGGGCCGTAGATACGCAGTATTTT
CDR3: CASSGTSGRAVDTQYF